A selection of T cell receptor beta chains follows, all from one sample in a study of long-term antiretroviral therapy in people with HIV. TCRdb's table, derived via immunoSEQ multiplex PCR, lists solely in-frame clones and lacks some. The sample gives 20,000 to 30,000 clones, 65% to 85% of which show up once; approximately 5.5% is in the top ten. Material: unsorted PBMCs, obtained 3 years after starting antiretroviral therapy. The receptors originated from a man aged 18 to 29 with HIV. Both conserved end residues are part of each CDR3. D genes are given only for firm matches. Expanded clones are given a class, and other clones once, few, many or no size at all.

D gene	clone size	J gene	CDR3 length	V gene	CDR3 protein	CDR3 DNA
TRBD1	-	TRBJ1-2	12	TRBV11-2	CASSPTGASYTF	TGTGCCAGCAGCCCGACAGGGGCGAGCTACACCTTC
-	once	TRBJ1-2	16	TRBV29-1	CSVASGSSSTAYGYTF	TGCAGCGTTGCGTCGGGCAGCTCCTCGACCGCGTATGGCTACACCTTC
-	-	TRBJ1-1	11	TRBV6-5	CASSRYTEAFF	TGTGCCAGCAGCCGTTACACTGAAGCTTTCTTT
TRBD1	-	TRBJ1-2	15	TRBV2	CASSQGQGLNYGYTF	TGTGCCAGCAGCCAGGGACAGGGCCTGAACTATGGCTACACCTTC
-	-	TRBJ2-5	15	TRBV9	CASSVEAGSGETQYF	TGTGCCAGCAGCGTAGAGGCGGGGTCGGGAGAGACCCAGTACTTC
-	-	TRBJ1-1	13	TRBV6-6	CASLRGGDTEAFF	TGTGCCAGTCTCCGGGGGGGGGACACTGAAGCTTTCTTT
TRBD1	-	TRBJ1-5	19	TRBV28	CASSFIRGTEQDRNQPQHF	TGTGCCAGCAGTTTTATAAGGGGGACAGAACAGGATCGAAATCAGCCCCAGCATTTT
TRBD1	-	TRBJ2-7	14	TRBV5-4	CASSSGQKIYEQYF	TGTGCCAGCAGCTCGGGACAGAAAATTTACGAGCAGTACTTC
-	-	TRBJ1-6	16	TRBV28	CASSGWGSSYNSPLHF	TGTGCCAGCAGTGGATGGGGGAGCTCCTATAATTCACCCCTCCACTTT
-	-	TRBJ2-2	12	TRBV5-1	CASSLYTGELFF	TGCGCCAGCAGCTTGTACACCGGGGAGCTGTTTTTT
-	-	TRBJ1-2	15	TRBV18	CASSPQREANYGYTF	TGTGCCAGCTCACCACAGAGGGAAGCTAACTATGGCTACACCTTC
TRBD1	-	TRBJ2-7	15	TRBV5-1	CASSEGTGLNYEQYF	TGCGCCAGCAGCGAAGGGACAGGGTTAAACTACGAGCAGTACTTC
TRBD1	-	TRBJ1-2	15	TRBV11-1	CASSAGTVRNYGYTF	TGTGCCAGCAGCGCGGGGACAGTCAGGAACTATGGCTACACCTTC
-	-	TRBJ2-2	16	TRBV7-9	CASSLFGQPNTGELFF	TGTGCCAGCAGCTTATTCGGACAGCCGAACACCGGGGAGCTGTTTTTT
-	-	TRBJ2-3	12	TRBV2	CASSEVKPTQYF	TGTGCCAGCAGTGAGGTTAAGCCCACGCAGTATTTT
TRBD2	-	TRBJ2-3	14	TRBV5-1	CASRETSGTDTQYF	TGCGCCAGCAGGGAGACTAGCGGCACAGATACGCAGTATTTT
TRBD2	-	TRBJ2-7	13	TRBV29-1	CSVVGSGRFEQYF	TGCAGCGTTGTCGGTAGCGGGCGTTTCGAGCAGTACTTC
-	-	TRBJ2-3	13	TRBV18	CASSPSSPDTQYF	TGTGCCAGCTCACCGAGTTCCCCAGATACGCAGTATTTT
TRBD2	once	TRBJ2-3	14	TRBV28	CASRQRGSTDTQYF	TGTGCCAGCAGACAGCGGGGAAGCACAGATACGCAGTATTTT
-	-	TRBJ1-4	14	TRBV4-1	CASSPRQSNEKLFF	TGCGCCAGCAGCCCCAGACAGAGTAATGAAAAACTGTTTTTT
-	-	TRBJ1-5	14	TRBV29-1	CSATEGGYNQPQHF	TGCAGCGCCACGGAGGGGGGTTACAATCAGCCCCAGCATTTT
TRBD1	-	TRBJ1-5	14	TRBV2	CASDQGGGNQPQHF	TGTGCCAGCGATCAGGGGGGTGGCAATCAGCCCCAGCATTTT
-	once	TRBJ1-4	16	TRBV7-8	CASSLGGAGTREKLFF	TGTGCCAGCAGCTTAGGAGGAGCCGGGACAAGAGAAAAACTGTTTTTT
TRBD1	-	TRBJ1-3	14	TRBV7-9	CASSSGTGAIRVYF	TGTGCCAGCAGCTCCGGGACAGGGGCGATCAGGGTATATTTT
-	-	TRBJ2-3	15	TRBV10-3	CAISEGASDTDTQYF	TGTGCCATCAGTGAGGGGGCGTCGGACACAGATACGCAGTATTTT
TRBD2	-	TRBJ2-3	19	TRBV5-1	CASSFFPLLSGGASDTQYF	TGCGCCAGCAGCTTCTTTCCTCTCCTTAGCGGGGGGGCCTCAGATACGCAGTATTTT
-	-	TRBJ1-6	17	TRBV11-2	CASSVVGGSSYNSPLHF	TGTGCCAGCAGCGTAGTGGGGGGCAGCTCCTATAATTCACCCCTCCACTTT
TRBD2	-	TRBJ2-7	16	TRBV28	CASSLGLTGGAYEQYF	TGTGCCAGCAGTTTGGGCCTGACCGGGGGGGCTTACGAGCAGTACTTC
-	-	TRBJ1-2	11	TRBV21-1	CASSKGRCCTF	TGTGCCAGCAGCAAGGGGAGATGCTGCACCTTC
-	medium-sized	TRBJ1-1	15	TRBV27	CASSWTSNWGTEAFF	TGTGCCAGCAGTTGGACCTCTAATTGGGGCACTGAAGCTTTCTTT
-	-	TRBJ2-1	17	TRBV14	CASSQDNRPSSYNEQFF	TGTGCCAGCAGCCAAGATAATAGACCCTCCTCCTACAATGAGCAGTTCTTC
-	-	TRBJ1-6	15	TRBV13	CASSLGSGGGSPLHF	TGTGCCAGCAGCTTAGGTTCGGGCGGCGGATCACCCCTCCACTTT
TRBD1	-	TRBJ2-2	16	TRBV5-4	CASSSTGTANTGELFF	TGTGCCAGCAGCTCGACCGGGACAGCGAACACCGGGGAGCTGTTTTTT
-	once	TRBJ1-1	15	TRBV5-1	CASSLGTPRGTEAFF	TGCGCCAGCAGCTTGGGGACCCCAAGGGGGACTGAAGCTTTCTTT
TRBD1	-	TRBJ2-1	16	TRBV7-9	CASSGPPGQGHNEQFF	TGTGCCAGCAGCGGCCCGCCGGGACAGGGGCACAATGAGCAGTTCTTC
-	-	TRBJ1-1	14	TRBV2	CASRNRETNTEAFF	TGTGCCAGCAGAAACAGGGAGACGAACACTGAAGCTTTCTTT
-	-	TRBJ2-7	17	TRBV28	CASSLIVNEYRPSRQYF	TGTGCCAGCAGTTTAATAGTCAACGAGTACAGGCCATCACGCCAGTACTTC
-	-	TRBJ2-3	12	TRBV11-2	CASSLDGDTQYF	TGTGCCAGCAGCTTAGATGGGGATACGCAGTATTTT
-	-	TRBJ2-3	11	TRBV29-1	CSVTPSDTQYF	TGCAGCGTGACTCCTTCAGATACGCAGTATTTT
-	-	TRBJ1-5	13	TRBV19	CASTLGAGQPQHF	TGTGCCAGTACTTTGGGGGCGGGACAGCCCCAGCATTTT
TRBD1	-	TRBJ2-7	15	TRBV6-5	CASSYSPQGGYEQYF	TGTGCCAGCAGTTACTCCCCACAGGGGGGTTACGAGCAGTACTTC
-	-	TRBJ2-7	16	TRBV5-1	CASSLVGGPWSYEQYF	TGCGCCAGCAGCTTGGTCGGGGGCCCGTGGTCCTACGAGCAGTACTTC
-	-	TRBJ1-4	14	TRBV19	CASRRTATNEKLFF	TGTGCCAGTAGACGGACAGCAACTAATGAAAAACTGTTTTTT
TRBD1	-	TRBJ2-3	16	TRBV11-2	CASSLVEGQGWNTQYF	TGTGCCAGCAGCTTAGTGGAGGGACAGGGGTGGAATACGCAGTATTTT
-	few	TRBJ1-2	13	TRBV6-1	CASFLRSNYGYTF	TGTGCCAGTTTCCTTAGATCTAACTATGGCTACACCTTC
TRBD1	-	TRBJ1-2	11	TRBV29-1	CSVGQGYGYTF	TGCAGCGTGGGACAGGGCTATGGCTACACCTTC
-	few	TRBJ1-2	11	TRBV20-1	CSAPPPYGYTF	TGCAGTGCCCCGCCGCCGTATGGCTACACCTTC
TRBD1	-	TRBJ2-5	15	TRBV6-6	CASSSDRGSQETQYF	TGTGCCAGCAGCTCAGACAGGGGTTCCCAAGAGACCCAGTACTTC
-	-	TRBJ1-1	10	TRBV19	CASSDGLAFF	TGTGCCAGTAGTGACGGCTTGGCTTTCTTT
TRBD1	-	TRBJ1-2	15	TRBV2	CASSEDRGRENGYTF	TGTGCCAGCAGTGAAGACAGGGGCAGGGAAAATGGCTACACCTTC
-	-	TRBJ2-5	15	TRBV18	CASSPSRGEQETQYF	TGTGCCAGCTCACCCTCGCGGGGCGAACAAGAGACCCAGTACTTC
TRBD1	-	TRBJ2-2	16	TRBV9	CASSAPDRGDFGELFF	TGTGCCAGCAGCGCGCCGGACAGGGGTGACTTCGGGGAGCTGTTTTTT
TRBD2	-	TRBJ2-1	15	TRBV5-6	CASSLMGGGENEQFF	TGTGCCAGCAGCTTGATGGGCGGGGGGGAGAATGAGCAGTTCTTC
-	-	TRBJ2-4	15	TRBV5-4	CASSPAQNGPNIQYF	TGTGCCAGCAGCCCGGCCCAAAACGGACCAAACATTCAGTACTTC
-	-	TRBJ2-6	16	TRBV5-1	CASSSGGVSGANVLTF	TGCGCCAGCAGCTCAGGTGGGGTCTCTGGGGCCAACGTCCTGACTTTC
-	-	TRBJ1-6	15	TRBV7-8	CASSYDRTAASPLHF	TGTGCCAGCAGCTACGACAGGACCGCTGCGTCACCCCTCCACTTT
-	once	TRBJ1-5	14	TRBV7-9	CASSLGTSNQPQHF	TGTGCCAGCAGCTTAGGGACATCAAATCAGCCCCAGCATTTT
-	-	TRBJ1-2	19	TRBV13	CASSPAEGGTAQFNYGYTF	TGTGCCAGCAGCCCCGCCGAGGGGGGAACAGCCCAATTTAACTATGGCTACACCTTC